The text below deals with one T cell receptor delta chain. Its antigen is unknown. A far larger clone is off by one base, so a read error is likely. TCRdb redid clone calling on the multiplex PCR reads using CATT. The sample holds about 93,000 delta-chain clones; approximately 0.92% are singletons and the top ten take nearly 10%. Gammadelta T cells were flow-sorted from PBMC into Vgamma9/Vdelta2+ and Vdelta2-negative populations for bulk analysis. The data were taken from a study of γδ T cells in repeated Plasmodium falciparum infection. Study results and caveats: Repeated controlled infections reportedly drove waves of new clonotype selection in Vdelta2-negative, mostly Vdelta1+, gammadelta repertoires.

Losses at the gene ends were 3 bases for V and 0 bases for J; bases not matched to a gene: 13. From germline, CDR1 is TSWWSYY and CDR2 QGS. There are 18 residues in the CDR3. This rearrangement joins TRDV1 to TRDJ1; 7 positions agree with TRDD3. Because TCRdb records no J gene, it was assigned here through a match of the DNA to germline. The sample was gamma-delta T cells from blood. This receptor was taken from a pool of human donors (malaria-infected and uninfected, not separated). The CDR3 region has the DNA TGTGCTCTTGGGGAGAAGGGCGGGATACCCCTGTACACCGATAAACTCATCTTT. Residues: CALGEKGGIPLYTDKLIF.